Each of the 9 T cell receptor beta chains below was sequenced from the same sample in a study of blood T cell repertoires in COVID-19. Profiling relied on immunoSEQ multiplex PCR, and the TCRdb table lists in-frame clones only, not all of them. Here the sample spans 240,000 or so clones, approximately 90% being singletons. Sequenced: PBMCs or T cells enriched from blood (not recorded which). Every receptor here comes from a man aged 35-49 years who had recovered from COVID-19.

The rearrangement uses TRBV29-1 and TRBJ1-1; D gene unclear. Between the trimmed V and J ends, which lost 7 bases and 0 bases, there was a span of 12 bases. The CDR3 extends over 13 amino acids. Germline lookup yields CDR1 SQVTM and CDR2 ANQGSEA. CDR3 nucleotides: TGCAGCGGTCTTTCTCCCCTGAACACTGAAGCTTTCTTT. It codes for CSGLSPLNTEAFF. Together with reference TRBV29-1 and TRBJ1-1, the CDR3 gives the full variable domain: SAVISQKPSRDICQRGTSLTIQCQVDSQVTMMFWYRQQPGQSLTLIATANQGSEATYESGFVIDKFPISRPNLTFSTLTVSNMSPEDSSIYLCSGLSPLNTEAFFGQGTRLTVV.

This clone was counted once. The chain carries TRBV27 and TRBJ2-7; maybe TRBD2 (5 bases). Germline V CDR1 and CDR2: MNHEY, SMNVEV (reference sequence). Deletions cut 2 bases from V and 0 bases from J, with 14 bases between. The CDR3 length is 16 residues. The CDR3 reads CASSLVGVGASYEQYF. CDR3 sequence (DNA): TGTGCCAGCAGTTTAGTCGGGGTGGGCGCCTCCTACGAGCAGTACTTC.

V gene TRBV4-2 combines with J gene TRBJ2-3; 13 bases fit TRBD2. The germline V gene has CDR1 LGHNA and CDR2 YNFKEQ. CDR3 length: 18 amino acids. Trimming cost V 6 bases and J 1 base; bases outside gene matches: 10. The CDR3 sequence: CASRLGTSGTIGTDTQYF. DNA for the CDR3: TGTGCCAGCAGACTCGGGACTAGCGGGACTATTGGCACAGATACGCAGTATTTT.

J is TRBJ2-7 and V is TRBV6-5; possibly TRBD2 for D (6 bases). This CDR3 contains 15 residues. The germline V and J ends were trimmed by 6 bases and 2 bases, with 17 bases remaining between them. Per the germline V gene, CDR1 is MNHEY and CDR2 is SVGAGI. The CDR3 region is CASSTWTTLTYEQYF. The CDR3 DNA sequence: TGTGCCAGCAGCACCTGGACTACCCTAACCTACGAGCAGTACTTC.

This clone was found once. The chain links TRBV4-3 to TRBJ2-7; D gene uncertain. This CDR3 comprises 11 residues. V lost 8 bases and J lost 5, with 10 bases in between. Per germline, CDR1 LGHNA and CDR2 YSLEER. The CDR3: CASLDSNEQYF. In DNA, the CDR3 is TGCGCCAGCCTCGACTCTAACGAGCAGTACTTC.

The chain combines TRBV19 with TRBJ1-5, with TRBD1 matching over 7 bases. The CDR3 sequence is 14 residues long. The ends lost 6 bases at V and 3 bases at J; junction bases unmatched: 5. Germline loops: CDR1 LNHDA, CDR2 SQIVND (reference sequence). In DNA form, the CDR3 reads TGTGCCAGTAGAACACAGGGGCCCAATCAGCCCCAGCATTTT. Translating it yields CASRTQGPNQPQHF. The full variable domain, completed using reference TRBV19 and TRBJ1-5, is DGGITQSPKYLFRKEGQNVTLSCEQNLNHDAMYWYRQDPGQGLRLIYYSQIVNDFQKGDIAEGYSVSREKKESFPLTVTSAQKNPTAFYLCASRTQGPNQPQHFGDGTRLSIL.

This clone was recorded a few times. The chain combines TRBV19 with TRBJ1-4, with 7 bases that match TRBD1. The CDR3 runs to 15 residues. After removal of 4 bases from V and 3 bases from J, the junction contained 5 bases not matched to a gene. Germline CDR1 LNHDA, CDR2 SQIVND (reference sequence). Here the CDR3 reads CASSTAGGANEKLFF. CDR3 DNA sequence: TGTGCCAGTAGTACGGCAGGGGGAGCTAATGAAAAACTGTTTTTT.

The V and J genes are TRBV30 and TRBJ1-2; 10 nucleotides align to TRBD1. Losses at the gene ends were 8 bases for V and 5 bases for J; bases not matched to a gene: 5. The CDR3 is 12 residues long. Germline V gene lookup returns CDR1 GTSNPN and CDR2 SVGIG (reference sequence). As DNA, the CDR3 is TGTGCCGGACAGGGGGGGTGGTATGGCTACACCTTC. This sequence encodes CAGQGGWYGYTF.

The CDR3 coding sequence is TGTGCCAGCAGTATGCGGGAACAAGGAAACACCATATATTTT. As protein: CASSMREQGNTIYF. The chain employs TRBV25-1 and TRBJ1-3; unclear D gene. In germline, CDR1 is MGHDK, CDR2 SYGVNS. The V end was cut by 5 bases, the J end by 4 bases, with 12 bases between. The CDR3 covers 14 residues.